This T cell receptor beta chain was profiled in a study of CD8 T cells in ankylosing spondylitis. TCRdb redid the calling of the 5' RACE reads with MiXCR, one entry per CDR3 protein. The table shows 130,000 to 150,000 distinct CDR3 sequences, with roughly 8.4% occurring only once. Only one count was recorded for this clonotype. Trimming removed 3 bases at V and 7 bases at J, with 16 bases between. CDR1 is KGHSH and CDR2 is LQKENI in the germline V gene. CDR3 size: 14 residues. The chain uses TRBV18 and TRBJ2-7; D may be TRBD2 (6 bases). The sequence was collected from a male donor with ankylosing spondylitis. The sequenced material came from synovial fluid, either unsorted or a sorted T cell fraction (not recorded which). As DNA, the CDR3 is TGTGCCAGCTCACCGGGCAGGGACTTCGGGGAGCAGTACTTC. Its translation: CASSPGRDFGEQYF.